This record covers a single TCR beta chain. Its antigen is not yet known. No base quality values were provided; no much bigger clone lies one nucleotide off. The sample originates from a study of cytotoxic CD8 clonotypes in ibrutinib-treated CLL listed by TCRdb under 2021. As for the study more broadly: The cohort had 11 relapsed/refractory and some 15 treatment-naive patients; roughly 18 were IGHV unmutated. Responses were partial in 24 patients and complete in 2; after median 68 months follow-up, roughly 14 stayed in remission and 12 progressed. The response samples were drawn at a median of approximately twelve months into treatment, with a range of roughly 6 to 40 months. On average, each sample yielded around 230,000 productive templates and under 95,000 productive rearrangements. Of the 90 or so participants in the trial, about two dozen had longitudinal samples available. Cryopreserved peripheral blood mononuclear cells were obtained prior to treatment, at the time of response, and at either disease progression or sustained remission. Results and caveats for the whole study, not just this receptor: Sampling times were not matched between patients in sustained remission and patients whose disease was progressing, and lymph node repertoires were not examined. Public clonotypes were rare and either shrank or stayed stable during treatment, and the rise in clonality at ibrutinib response reflected expansion of private clonotypes. Clonality increased at ibrutinib response, stayed stable in sustained remission, and fell back toward baseline at progression. Baseline clonality was found to be higher than that of age-matched healthy donors and was strongly correlated with circulating CD8+ T-cell counts.

Around 2 micrograms of genomic DNA were extracted from cryopreserved PBMCs for TCR beta library preparation. Longitudinal blood samples from CLL patients on ibrutinib monotherapy were analyzed using high-throughput TCR beta sequencing. The patients took part in an open-label, single-center phase 2 trial of ibrutinib monotherapy. Unmatched junction bases come to 8, with V trimmed by 2 bases and J by 5 bases. The CDR3 holds 15 amino acids from the cysteine to the phenylalanine. Only the CDR3 part of the read is kept: 45 bases, read in frame from the first base. Looking up the germline V gene yields CDR1 SGHTA and CDR2 FQGNSA. On a MiSeq, deep resolution sequencing aimed for a depth between 1 in 1 million and 1 in 200,000 T cells, with each clonotype covered about 9.9x on average. TCR beta libraries were generated with the immunoSEQ hsTCRB Kit. Turning to the authors' computational methods: Data were analyzed with ImmunoSEQ Data Assistant and ImmunoSEQ Analyzer, with V, D and J genes assigned per IMGT definitions. Clonality, which ranges from 0 to 1, was calculated as one minus the normalized Shannon entropy of productive rearrangement frequencies. Only overrepresented clonotypes making up at least 0.05% of the repertoire of each patient were included in the public clonotype analysis. About a dozen repertoires from age-matched healthy donors, obtained from immuneACCESS, served as clonality controls. TCRdb retrieved this table from immuneACCESS and kept in-frame rearrangements only. Not all clones are present; in checked studies, unresolved V genes account for under half, and no reason is known for the remainder. V and J calls and clone size are given by that table; D and trimming were obtained from the DNA. This sample is represented by 15,000 or so clones; over 70% of them were singletons. The top ten hold approximately 17% of the sample.

This TCR was recovered from a human donor with chronic lymphocytic leukemia. Recombination connected TRBV7-2 to TRBJ2-7; the central 8 bases match TRBD1. The source was PBMCs, collected before ibrutinib treatment. The DNA is as follows: TGTGCCAGCAGCTTAAGTACAGGACAGGGCAACGAGCAGTACTTC. The resulting protein is CASSLSTGQGNEQYF. With the portions outside the CDR3 filled from the reference TRBV7-2 and TRBJ2-7 genes, the complete variable region becomes GAGVSQSPSNKVTEKGKDVELRCDPISGHTALYWYRQSLGQGLEFLIYFQGNSAPDKSGLPSDRFSAERTGGSVSTLTIQRTQQEDSAVYLCASSLSTGQGNEQYFGPGTRLTVT.